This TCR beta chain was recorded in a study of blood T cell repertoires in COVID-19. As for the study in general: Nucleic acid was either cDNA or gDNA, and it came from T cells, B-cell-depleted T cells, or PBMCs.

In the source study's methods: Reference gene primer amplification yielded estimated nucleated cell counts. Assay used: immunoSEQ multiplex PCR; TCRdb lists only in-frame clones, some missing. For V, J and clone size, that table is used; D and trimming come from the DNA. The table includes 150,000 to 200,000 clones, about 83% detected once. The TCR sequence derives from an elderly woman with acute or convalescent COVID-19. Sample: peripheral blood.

The CDR3 here is CASSLGTGRYQETQYF. Written as DNA, the CDR3 is TGTGCCAGCAGCTTGGGGACAGGGCGGTACCAAGAGACCCAGTACTTC. This sequence joins TRBV5-8 and TRBJ2-5, with 8 positions matching TRBD1. CDR3 length equals 16 residues. V gave up 0 bases and J gave up 0 bases; unmatched junction bases: 4. Germline V gives CDR1 SGHTS, CDR2 YDEGEE.